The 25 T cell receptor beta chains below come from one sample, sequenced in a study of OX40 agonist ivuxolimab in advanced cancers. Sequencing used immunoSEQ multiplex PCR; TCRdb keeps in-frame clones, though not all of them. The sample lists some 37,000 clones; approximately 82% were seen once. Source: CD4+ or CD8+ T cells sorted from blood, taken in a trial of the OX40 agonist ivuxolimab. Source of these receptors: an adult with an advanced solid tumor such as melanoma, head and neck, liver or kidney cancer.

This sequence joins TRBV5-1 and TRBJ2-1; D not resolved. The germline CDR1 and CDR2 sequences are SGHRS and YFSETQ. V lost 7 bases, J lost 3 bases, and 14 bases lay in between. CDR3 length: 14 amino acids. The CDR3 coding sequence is TGCGCCAGCGGCCCTCCGGCAGGCTACAATGAGCAGTTCTTC. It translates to CASGPPAGYNEQFF.

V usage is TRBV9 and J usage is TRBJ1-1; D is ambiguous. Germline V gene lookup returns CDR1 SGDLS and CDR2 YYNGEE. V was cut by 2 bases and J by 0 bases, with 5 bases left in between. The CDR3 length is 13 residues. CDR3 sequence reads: CASSVNMNTEAFF. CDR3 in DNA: TGTGCCAGCAGCGTCAATATGAACACTGAAGCTTTCTTT.

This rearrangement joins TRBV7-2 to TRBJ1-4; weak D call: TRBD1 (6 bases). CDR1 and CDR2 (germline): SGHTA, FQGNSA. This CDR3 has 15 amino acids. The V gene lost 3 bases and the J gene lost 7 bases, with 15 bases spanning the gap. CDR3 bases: TGTGCCAGCAGCTTTGGGGCAGGGGTTACTGAAAAACTGTTTTTT. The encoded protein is CASSFGAGVTEKLFF. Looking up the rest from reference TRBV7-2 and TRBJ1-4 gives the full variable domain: GAGVSQSPSNKVTEKGKDVELRCDPISGHTALYWYRQSLGQGLEFLIYFQGNSAPDKSGLPSDRFSAERTGGSVSTLTIQRTQQEDSAVYLCASSFGAGVTEKLFFGSGTQLSVL.

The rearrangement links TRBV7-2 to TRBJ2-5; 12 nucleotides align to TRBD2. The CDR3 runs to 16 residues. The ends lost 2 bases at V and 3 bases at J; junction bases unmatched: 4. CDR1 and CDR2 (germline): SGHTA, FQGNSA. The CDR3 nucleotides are TGTGCCAGCAGCTTAAGACTAGCGGGGGTTAAAGAGACCCAGTACTTC. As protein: CASSLRLAGVKETQYF.

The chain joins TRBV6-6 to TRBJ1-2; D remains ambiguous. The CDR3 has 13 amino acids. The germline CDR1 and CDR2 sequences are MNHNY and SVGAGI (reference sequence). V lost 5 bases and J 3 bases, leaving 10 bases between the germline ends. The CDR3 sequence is CASSPRRDYGYTF. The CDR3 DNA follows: TGTGCCAGCAGTCCCAGGAGGGACTATGGCTACACCTTC.

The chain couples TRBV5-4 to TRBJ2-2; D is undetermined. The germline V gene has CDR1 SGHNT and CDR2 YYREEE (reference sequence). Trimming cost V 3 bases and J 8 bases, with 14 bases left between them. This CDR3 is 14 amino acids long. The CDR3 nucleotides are TGTGCCAGCAGCTCACTAACTATTCCTGGGGAGCTGTTTTTT. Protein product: CASSSLTIPGELFF.

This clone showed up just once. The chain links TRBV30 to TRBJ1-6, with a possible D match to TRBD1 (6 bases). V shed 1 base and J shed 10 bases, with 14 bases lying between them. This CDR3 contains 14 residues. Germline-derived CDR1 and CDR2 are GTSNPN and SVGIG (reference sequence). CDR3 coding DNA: TGTGCCTGGAGTGGGCCAGGGGCTAAATCACCCCTCCACTTT. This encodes CAWSGPGAKSPLHF.

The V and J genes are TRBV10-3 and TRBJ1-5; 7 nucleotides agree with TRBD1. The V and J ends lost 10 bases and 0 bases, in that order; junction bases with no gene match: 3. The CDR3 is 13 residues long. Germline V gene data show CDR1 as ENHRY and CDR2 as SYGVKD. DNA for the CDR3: TGTGCCACCGGACAGGATAGCAATCAGCCCCAGCATTTT. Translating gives CATGQDSNQPQHF.

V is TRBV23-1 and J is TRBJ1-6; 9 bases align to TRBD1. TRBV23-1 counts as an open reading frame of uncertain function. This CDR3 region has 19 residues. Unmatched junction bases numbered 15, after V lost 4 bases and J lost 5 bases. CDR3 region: CASSPSRSFRDRDNSPLHF. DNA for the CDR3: TGCGCCAGCAGTCCCTCCCGCTCATTCCGGGACAGGGATAATTCACCCCTCCACTTT.

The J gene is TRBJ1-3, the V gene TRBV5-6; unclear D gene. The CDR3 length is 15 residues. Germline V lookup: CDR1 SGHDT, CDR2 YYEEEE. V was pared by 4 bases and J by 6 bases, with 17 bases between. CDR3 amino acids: CASSPLRTAKNTIYF. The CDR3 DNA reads TGTGCCAGCAGCCCGCTTAGGACGGCGAAAAACACCATATATTTT.

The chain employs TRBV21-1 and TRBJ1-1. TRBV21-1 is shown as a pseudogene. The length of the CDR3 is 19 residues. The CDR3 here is CASSKVLPSISGGHGEAFF. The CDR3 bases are TGTGCCAGCAGCAAAGTACTTCCTAGTATAAGCGGGGGGCACGGCGAAGCTTTCTTT.

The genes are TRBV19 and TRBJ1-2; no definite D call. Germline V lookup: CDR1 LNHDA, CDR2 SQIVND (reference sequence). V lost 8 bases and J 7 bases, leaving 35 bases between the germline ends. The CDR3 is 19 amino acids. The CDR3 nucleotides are TGTGCCAGTGCTTTAGGAGGGCCCGGGAAGTCGTTGTGGTTATCTGGCTACACCTTC. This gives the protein CASALGGPGKSLWLSGYTF.

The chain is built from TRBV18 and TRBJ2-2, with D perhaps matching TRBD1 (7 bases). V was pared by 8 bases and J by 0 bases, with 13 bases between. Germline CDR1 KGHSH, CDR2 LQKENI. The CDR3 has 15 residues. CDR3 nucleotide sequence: TGTGCCAGCAAACCAGGGGGGACGAACACCGGGGAGCTGTTTTTT. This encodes CASKPGGTNTGELFF.

The CDR3 loop reads CASSPGGGSNQPQHF. In DNA, the CDR3 is TGTGCCAGCAGCCCTGGAGGGGGATCTAATCAGCCCCAGCATTTT. This chain joins TRBV21-1 and TRBJ1-5. TRBV21-1 has pseudogene status. The CDR3 contains 15 residues.

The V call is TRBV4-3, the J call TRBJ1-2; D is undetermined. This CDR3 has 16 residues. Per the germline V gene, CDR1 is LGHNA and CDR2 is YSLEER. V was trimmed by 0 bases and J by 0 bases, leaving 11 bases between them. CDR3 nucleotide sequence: TGCGCCAGCAGCCAAGATAGGGTAGGCCCTAACTATGGCTACACCTTC. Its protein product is CASSQDRVGPNYGYTF.

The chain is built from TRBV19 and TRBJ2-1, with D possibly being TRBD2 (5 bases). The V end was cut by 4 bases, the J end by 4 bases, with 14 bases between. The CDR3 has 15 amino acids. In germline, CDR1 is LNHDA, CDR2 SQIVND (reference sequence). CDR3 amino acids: CASSTDSPPYNEQFF. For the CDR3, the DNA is TGTGCCAGTAGTACGGACTCCCCACCATACAATGAGCAGTTCTTC.

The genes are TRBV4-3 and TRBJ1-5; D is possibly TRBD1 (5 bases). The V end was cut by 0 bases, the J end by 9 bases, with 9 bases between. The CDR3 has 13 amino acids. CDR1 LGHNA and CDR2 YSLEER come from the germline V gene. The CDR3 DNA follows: TGCGCCAGCAGCCAAGATCTGGGGGGGCCCCAGCATTTT. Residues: CASSQDLGGPQHF.

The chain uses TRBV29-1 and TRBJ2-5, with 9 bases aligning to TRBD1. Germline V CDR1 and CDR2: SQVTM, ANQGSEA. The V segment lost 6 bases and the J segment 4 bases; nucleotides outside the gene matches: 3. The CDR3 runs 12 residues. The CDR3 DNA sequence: TGCAGCGTACAGGGGGCGGGAGAGACCCAGTACTTC. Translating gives CSVQGAGETQYF.

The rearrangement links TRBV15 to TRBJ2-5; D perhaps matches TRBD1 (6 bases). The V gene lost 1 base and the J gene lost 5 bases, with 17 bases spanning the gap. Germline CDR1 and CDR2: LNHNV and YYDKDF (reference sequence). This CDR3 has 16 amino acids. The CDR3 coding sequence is TGTGCCACCAGCAGAGGCAACCCACAGGGAGACGAGACCCAGTACTTC. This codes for CATSRGNPQGDETQYF.

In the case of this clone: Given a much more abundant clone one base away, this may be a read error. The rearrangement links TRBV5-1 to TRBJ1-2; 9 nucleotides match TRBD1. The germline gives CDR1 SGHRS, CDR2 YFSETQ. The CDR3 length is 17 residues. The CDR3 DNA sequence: TGCGCCAGCAGCTTGGATGCTGGACCGGGACAGGGATATGGCCACACCTTC. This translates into CASSLDAGPGQGYGHTF.

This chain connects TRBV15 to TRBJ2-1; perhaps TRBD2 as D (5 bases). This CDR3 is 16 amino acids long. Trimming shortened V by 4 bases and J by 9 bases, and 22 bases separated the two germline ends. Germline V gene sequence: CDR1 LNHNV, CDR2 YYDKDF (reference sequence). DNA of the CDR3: TGTGCCACCAGCAATCCCCGGAGAGGGTACCGGGGTGAGCAGTTCTTC. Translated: CATSNPRRGYRGEQFF.

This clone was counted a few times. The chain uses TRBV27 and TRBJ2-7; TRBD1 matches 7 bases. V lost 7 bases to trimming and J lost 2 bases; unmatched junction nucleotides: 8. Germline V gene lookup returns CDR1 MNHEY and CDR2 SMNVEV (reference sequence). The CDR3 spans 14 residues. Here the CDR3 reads CASTDRERTYEQYF. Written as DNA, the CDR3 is TGTGCCAGCACCGACAGGGAGAGGACCTACGAGCAGTACTTC.

The CDR3 DNA is TGTGCCAGCAGCTCGGACAGGGGGCGCGTCTCGGAAGCTTTCTTT. This gives the protein CASSSDRGRVSEAFF. This chain links TRBV7-2 with TRBJ1-1; 11 bases agree with TRBD1. This CDR3 has 15 amino acids. The V gene end was trimmed by 4 bases and the J gene end by 8 bases; junction bases not matched to a gene: 9. CDR1 SGHTA and CDR2 FQGNSA come from the germline V gene.

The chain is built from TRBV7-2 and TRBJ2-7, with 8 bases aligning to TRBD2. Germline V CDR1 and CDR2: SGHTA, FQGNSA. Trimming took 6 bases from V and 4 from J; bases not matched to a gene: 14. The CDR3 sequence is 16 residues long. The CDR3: CASRSPKSGGVYEQYF. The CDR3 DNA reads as TGTGCCAGCAGGTCACCAAAGAGCGGGGGCGTTTACGAGCAGTACTTC.

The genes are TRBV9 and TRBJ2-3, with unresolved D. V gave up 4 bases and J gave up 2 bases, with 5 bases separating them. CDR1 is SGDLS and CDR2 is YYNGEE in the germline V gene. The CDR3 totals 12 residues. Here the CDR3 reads CASSPITDTQYF. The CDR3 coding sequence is TGTGCCAGCAGCCCAATCACAGATACGCAGTATTTT.